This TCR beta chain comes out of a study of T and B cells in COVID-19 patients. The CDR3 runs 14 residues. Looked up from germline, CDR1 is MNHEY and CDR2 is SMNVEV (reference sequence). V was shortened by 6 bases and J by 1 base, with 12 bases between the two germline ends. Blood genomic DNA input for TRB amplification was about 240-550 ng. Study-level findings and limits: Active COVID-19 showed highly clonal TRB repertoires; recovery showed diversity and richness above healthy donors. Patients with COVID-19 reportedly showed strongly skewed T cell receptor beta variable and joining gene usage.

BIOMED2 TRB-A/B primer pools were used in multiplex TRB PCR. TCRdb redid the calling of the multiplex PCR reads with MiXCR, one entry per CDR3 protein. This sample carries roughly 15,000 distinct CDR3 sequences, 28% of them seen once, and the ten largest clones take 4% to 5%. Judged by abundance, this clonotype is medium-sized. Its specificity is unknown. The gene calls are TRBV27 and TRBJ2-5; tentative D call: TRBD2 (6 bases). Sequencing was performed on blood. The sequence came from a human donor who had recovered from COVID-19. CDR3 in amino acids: CASRGRGPQETQYF. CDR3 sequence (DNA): TGTGCCAGCAGGGGGCGGGGACCCCAAGAGACCCAGTACTTC.